Listed here are 4 T cell receptor beta chains from one sample, sequenced in a study of blood T cell repertoires in COVID-19. Clones were read by immunoSEQ multiplex PCR, and TCRdb kept only the in-frame ones, dropping some. Of roughly 41,000 clones in the sample, almost 90% were seen once. Sample: peripheral blood. The receptors come from a man in his fifties or sixties with active or convalescent COVID-19.

The chain is built from TRBV4-1 and TRBJ2-1; possibly TRBD2 for D (5 bases). CDR3 length equals 15 residues. V was shortened by 4 bases and J by 7 bases, with 17 bases between the two germline ends. Looked up from germline, CDR1 is MGHRA and CDR2 is YSYEKL. The CDR3 region is CASSPMGAEINEQFF. CDR3 coding DNA: TGCGCCAGCAGCCCCATGGGAGCGGAAATTAATGAGCAGTTCTTC.

The chain joins TRBV27 to TRBJ2-5; 7 nucleotides line up with TRBD2. The CDR3 consists of 13 residues. Germline V lookup: CDR1 MNHEY, CDR2 SMNVEV (reference sequence). V lost 3 bases to trimming and J lost 9 bases; unmatched junction nucleotides: 7. The CDR3 loop reads CASSFRREWSQYF. The CDR3 region has the DNA TGTGCCAGCAGTTTTCGGCGGGAGTGGTCCCAGTACTTC.

The rearrangement joins TRBV6-5 to TRBJ2-5; D gene ambiguous. V lost 2 bases to trimming and J lost 1 base, with 5 bases between them. This CDR3 is built from 13 residues. CDR1 and CDR2 (germline): MNHEY, SVGAGI. CDR3 region: CASSYQSQETQYF. CDR3 sequence (DNA): TGTGCCAGCAGTTACCAATCCCAAGAGACCCAGTACTTC.

The chain carries TRBV28 and TRBJ2-1; 12 bases line up with TRBD2. Germline values: CDR1 MDHEN, CDR2 SYDVKM. V lost 4 bases, J lost 4 bases, and 8 bases stayed unmatched. There are 17 residues in the CDR3. The CDR3 DNA sequence: TGTGCCAGCAGTTCCGATAGACTAGCGGGAGTGTACAATGAGCAGTTCTTC. It is translated as CASSSDRLAGVYNEQFF.